This entry lists 30 T cell receptor beta chains sequenced from one sample in a study of T cells after yellow fever vaccination (dated by TCRdb to about 2019). The sample's treatment or condition label, in plain terms: live attenuated yellow fever vaccine strain. The library was obtained by 5' RACE. The reads were generated on an Illumina NovaSeq 6000. TCRdb reworked the public reads: Q25 trimming with fastp, MiXCR clone assembly, productive beta chains retained. Rows are unified per CDR3 protein, each entry keeping the most common DNA and genes. The sample includes fewer than 500,000 distinct CDR3 sequences, with roughly 20% observed a single time. 15% to 20% of the sample comes from the top ten. Sequencing was performed on PBMCs, taken before the yellow fever booster vaccination. These receptors all come from a man aged 18 to 29 who received the YFV17D yellow fever vaccine.

The rearrangement links TRBV4-1 to TRBJ2-4; tentatively, D is TRBD1 (5 bases). The CDR3 runs to 15 residues. Germline assignment: CDR1 MGHRA and CDR2 YSYEKL. The ends were cut back, 1 base at V and 0 bases at J, with 7 bases in the middle. CDR3 bases: TGCGCCAGCAGCCAAGTAGGGGTAGCCAAAAACATTCAGTACTTC. Translated: CASSQVGVAKNIQYF.

V and J are TRBV20-1 and TRBJ2-1, with 13 positions matching TRBD2. Trimming at V came to 3 bases and at J to 2 bases, leaving 4 bases not matched to a gene. The CDR3 contains 16 residues. Germline V CDR1 and CDR2: DFQATT, SNEGSKA (reference sequence). This chain's CDR3 is CSARGTSGETYNEQFF. CDR3 nucleotide sequence: TGCAGTGCTAGGGGGACTAGCGGGGAAACCTACAATGAGCAGTTCTTC.

This rearrangement joins TRBV12-5 to TRBJ1-1, with D unresolved. The CDR3 runs to 17 residues. V was pared by 3 bases and J by 3 bases, with 20 bases between. CDR1 and CDR2 (germline): LGHNT, FRNRAP. The CDR3 protein is CASGLTLSATSYTEAFF. The CDR3 bases are TGTGCTAGTGGTTTAACGCTTTCTGCCACCTCTTACACTGAAGCTTTCTTT.

This clonotype occurred a few times. This chain connects TRBV11-2 to TRBJ2-7, with 7 bases identical to TRBD1. The CDR3 runs 13 residues. Germline lookup yields CDR1 SGHAT and CDR2 FQNNGV. V was clipped by 7 bases and J by 2 bases; unmatched bases: 5. CDR3 sequence (DNA): TGTGCCAGCAAGGGGGACAGTGCCTACGAGCAGTACTTC. Translated: CASKGDSAYEQYF.

This clonotype was seen only once. The chain links TRBV29-1 to TRBJ2-6, with D possibly being TRBD1 (6 bases). Germline V gene lookup returns CDR1 SQVTM and CDR2 ANQGSEA. This CDR3 spans 13 amino acids. Trimming stripped 5 bases from V and 4 bases from J, with 9 bases between. In DNA form, the CDR3 reads TGCAGCGTTCAGGGGTGGGGGGCCAACGTCCTGACTTTC. Its protein is CSVQGWGANVLTF. The full variable domain, completed using reference TRBV29-1 and TRBJ2-6, is SAVISQKPSRDICQRGTSLTIQCQVDSQVTMMFWYRQQPGQSLTLIATANQGSEATYESGFVIDKFPISRPNLTFSTLTVSNMSPEDSSIYLCSVQGWGANVLTFGAGSRLTVL.

The chain couples TRBV27 to TRBJ2-5; 7 bases line up with TRBD2. J gave up 5 bases and V 6 bases, and 12 bases lay outside the gene matches. CDR3 size: 15 residues. Germline V CDR1 and CDR2: MNHEY, SMNVEV (reference sequence). The CDR3 DNA reads TGTGCCAGCAGCGCGAGGACTAGACTACTTGAGACCCAGTACTTC. This sequence encodes CASSARTRLLETQYF.

The chain carries TRBV7-9 and TRBJ2-1; TRBD1 agrees at 8 bases. The J segment lost 4 bases and the V segment lost 8 bases, leaving 4 bases of the junction unmatched. Germline V gene sequence: CDR1 SEHNR, CDR2 FQNEAQ (reference sequence). The length of the CDR3 is 13 residues. The CDR3: CASEDRGYNEQFF. The DNA of the CDR3 is TGTGCCAGCGAAGACAGGGGATACAATGAGCAGTTCTTC. The full variable domain, its missing parts supplied by reference TRBV7-9 and TRBJ2-1, is DTGVSQNPRHKITKRGQNVTFRCDPISEHNRLYWYRQTLGQGPEFLTYFQNEAQLEKSRLLSDRFSAERPKGSFSTLEIQRTEQGDSAMYLCASEDRGYNEQFFGPGTRLTVL.

This chain connects TRBV9 to TRBJ1-4, with D perhaps matching TRBD1 (6 bases). There are 14 residues in the CDR3. Germline V gene lookup returns CDR1 SGDLS and CDR2 YYNGEE. Trimming left V 3 bases short and J 4 bases short, with 10 bases between. CDR3 in amino acids: CASSAGQDNEKLFF. CDR3 sequence (DNA): TGTGCCAGCAGCGCGGGACAAGATAATGAAAAACTGTTTTTT.

There are many counts of this clonotype. The chain has TRBV13 and TRBJ2-5; 12 bases map to TRBD2. Germline-derived CDR1 and CDR2 are PRHDT and FYEKMQ (reference sequence). J lost 5 bases, V lost 0 bases, and 4 bases had no gene match. CDR3 length equals 16 residues. The CDR3 bases are TGTGCCAGCAGCTTAGGCCTAGCGGGGGGGCTCGAGACCCAGTACTTC. Its translation: CASSLGLAGGLETQYF. Based on the CDR3 plus reference TRBV13 and TRBJ2-5, the full variable domain is AAGVIQSPRHLIKEKRETATLKCYPIPRHDTVYWYQQGPGQDPQFLISFYEKMQSDKGSIPDRFSAQQFSDYHSELNMSSLELGDSALYFCASSLGLAGGLETQYFGPGTRLLVL.

This clonotype was found a few times. The chain combines TRBV7-9 with TRBJ2-7; D call uncertain. Trimming took 0 bases from V and 6 from J, leaving 6 bases between them. Germline CDR1 SEHNR, CDR2 FQNEAQ (reference sequence). This CDR3 has 12 amino acids. CDR3: CASSLAAAEQYF. The CDR3 nucleotides are TGTGCCAGCAGCTTAGCGGCGGCCGAGCAGTACTTC.

This clonotype was counted only a few times. The CDR3: CASSYGGPSEQYF. CDR3 DNA: TGTGCCAGCAGTTACGGGGGCCCAAGTGAGCAGTACTTC. The chain recombines TRBV27 with TRBJ2-7; D could derive from TRBD1 or TRBD2 (6 bases each). There are 13 residues in the CDR3. Germline V gene lookup returns CDR1 MNHEY and CDR2 SMNVEV (reference sequence). Trimming removed 4 bases from V and 7 bases from J, with 14 bases in between.

This clonotype was picked up one time. V gene TRBV6-5 combines with J gene TRBJ1-1; 11 nucleotides line up with TRBD1. Trimming cost V 1 base and J 5 bases; bases outside gene matches: 3. The CDR3 sequence is 15 residues long. CDR1 is MNHEY, CDR2 SVGAGI, per germline. The CDR3 protein is CASSYWDRGGTEAFF. In DNA, the CDR3 is TGTGCCAGCAGTTACTGGGACAGGGGGGGGACTGAAGCTTTCTTT.

This clonotype was seen only a few times. This sequence joins TRBV15 and TRBJ2-1, with D unresolved. Trimming removed 1 base from V and 5 bases from J, with 6 bases in between. Germline CDR1 is LNHNV and CDR2 is YYDKDF (reference sequence). The CDR3 sequence is 13 residues long. CDR3 residues: CATSRGPDNEQFF. CDR3 in DNA: TGTGCCACCAGCAGAGGCCCCGACAATGAGCAGTTCTTC.

In its sample, this clonotype was seen a few times. The chain recombines TRBV4-2 with TRBJ2-3, with 15 bases identical to TRBD2. This CDR3 region has 18 residues. Germline V gives CDR1 LGHNA, CDR2 YNFKEQ. The V segment lost 0 bases and the J segment 6 bases; nucleotides outside the gene matches: 7. CDR3 DNA sequence: TGTGCCAGCAGCCAAGAGACGGGACTAGCGGGAGGTCCGGATACGCAGTATTTT. As protein: CASSQETGLAGGPDTQYF.

This clonotype was seen ten or more times. V is TRBV5-1 and J is TRBJ2-3; D is unresolved. The CDR3 has 13 amino acids. The germline V gene has CDR1 SGHRS and CDR2 YFSETQ. The V and J ends lost 5 bases and 4 bases respectively, with 11 bases between them. For the CDR3, the DNA is TGCGCCAGCAGTTATTGGGGTTCAGATACGCAGTATTTT. This encodes CASSYWGSDTQYF.

This clonotype was detected only a few times. The V and J genes are TRBV5-1 and TRBJ2-5, with 7 bases lining up with TRBD2. CDR3 length: 15 residues. Per the germline V gene, CDR1 is SGHRS and CDR2 is YFSETQ. With V trimmed by 7 bases and J by 4 bases, 13 bases remained unmatched. CDR3 region: CASRTGGSGIETQYF. CDR3 DNA sequence: TGCGCCAGCCGGACCGGGGGGTCGGGCATAGAGACCCAGTACTTC. Based on the CDR3 plus reference TRBV5-1 and TRBJ2-5, the full variable domain is KAGVTQTPRYLIKTRGQQVTLSCSPISGHRSVSWYQQTPGQGLQFLFEYFSETQRNKGNFPGRFSGRQFSNSRSEMNVSTLELGDSALYLCASRTGGSGIETQYFGPGTRLLVL.

This clonotype was seen a few times. The chain employs TRBV11-2 and TRBJ2-3; perhaps TRBD2 as D (7 bases). The CDR3 has 16 residues. The germline V gene encodes CDR1 SGHAT and CDR2 FQNNGV. The V gene lost 1 base and the J gene lost 3 bases, with 14 bases spanning the gap. DNA for the CDR3: TGTGCCAGCAGCTTAGGGGCGGGGGCCTGGACAGATACGCAGTATTTT. Translated, it gives CASSLGAGAWTDTQYF.

This clonotype has just a few counts. The chain carries TRBV5-1 and TRBJ1-2, with 7 bases fitting TRBD1. The CDR3 is made up of 17 amino acids. Germline CDR1 SGHRS, CDR2 YFSETQ. V lost 4 bases to trimming and J lost 7 bases; unmatched junction nucleotides: 19. The CDR3 protein is CASSDPGQHLRGAGYTF. CDR3 bases: TGCGCCAGCAGCGACCCGGGACAGCACCTTAGGGGAGCTGGCTACACCTTC.

The rearrangement links TRBV6-5 to TRBJ2-3; TRBD1 matches at 10 bases. The CDR3 runs 16 residues. Unmatched junction bases numbered 6, after V lost 3 bases and J lost 3 bases. Germline loops: CDR1 MNHEY, CDR2 SVGAGI. The CDR3 nucleotides are TGTGCCAGCAGTTATTCCGGGACAGGGGTAACAGATACGCAGTATTTT. Its translation: CASSYSGTGVTDTQYF.

In its sample, this clonotype was seen many times. The gene calls are TRBV5-1 and TRBJ2-2; D is unresolved. Germline CDR1 reads SGHRS; CDR2 reads YFSETQ. This CDR3 region has 14 residues. Trimming left V 0 bases short and J 1 base short, with 4 bases between. Here the CDR3 DNA reads TGCGCCAGCAGCTTGGGCGGGAACACCGGGGAGCTGTTTTTT. Its translation is CASSLGGNTGELFF.

This clonotype was seen at least ten times. The chain joins TRBV6-4 to TRBJ2-2, with 10 bases identical to TRBD1. V trimming: 2 bases; J trimming: 6 bases; junction bases outside the gene matches: 3. The CDR3 covers 15 residues. Per the germline V gene, CDR1 is MRHNA and CDR2 is SNTAGT. The CDR3 DNA sequence: TGTGCCAGCAGTGACAAGACAGGGGGCCCCGGGGAGCTGTTTTTT. It is translated as CASSDKTGGPGELFF.

This chain connects TRBV29-1 to TRBJ1-2, with D possibly TRBD1 on 5 matching bases. This CDR3 is built from 11 residues. Germline-derived CDR1 and CDR2 are SQVTM and ANQGSEA. V shed 4 bases and J shed 4 bases, with 7 bases lying between them. CDR3: CSVARAYGYTF. The CDR3 DNA sequence: TGCAGCGTTGCCAGGGCCTATGGCTACACCTTC.

This clonotype came up a few times. The chain links TRBV7-9 to TRBJ2-3; D gene unclear. This CDR3 comprises 13 residues. Germline V gene data show CDR1 as SEHNR and CDR2 as FQNEAQ (reference sequence). The V and J ends lost 9 bases and 0 bases respectively, with 10 bases between them. Here the CDR3 reads CARQPESTDTQYF. For the CDR3, the DNA is TGTGCCAGACAACCCGAGAGCACAGATACGCAGTATTTT.

This rearrangement joins TRBV20-1 to TRBJ2-2; D unclear. There are 15 residues in the CDR3. V was pared by 5 bases and J by 4 bases, with 17 bases between. Germline lookup yields CDR1 DFQATT and CDR2 SNEGSKA (reference sequence). CDR3 loop: CSAGLEAVGTGELFF. The CDR3 DNA follows: TGCAGTGCTGGTTTAGAGGCGGTAGGCACCGGGGAGCTGTTTTTT.

The genes are TRBV5-1 and TRBJ2-5, with D unresolved. This CDR3 has 14 amino acids. The germline V gene has CDR1 SGHRS and CDR2 YFSETQ. Trimming removed 3 bases from V and 2 bases from J, with 11 bases in between. This chain's CDR3 is CASSSLQRQETQYF. The CDR3 region has the DNA TGCGCCAGCAGCTCTCTTCAGAGACAAGAGACCCAGTACTTC.

This clonotype has just a few counts. This chain links TRBV9 with TRBJ2-5; D gene uncertain. Germline CDR1 is SGDLS and CDR2 is YYNGEE. The CDR3 contains 14 residues. Trimming shortened V by 4 bases and J by 0 bases, and 10 bases separated the two germline ends. DNA for the CDR3: TGTGCCAGCAGCCCCCGAAGAGACCAAGAGACCCAGTACTTC. This sequence encodes CASSPRRDQETQYF.

This clonotype was detected only a few times. The chain combines TRBV20-1 with TRBJ2-7; D gene ambiguous. This CDR3 comprises 10 residues. Germline values: CDR1 DFQATT, CDR2 SNEGSKA (reference sequence). Trimming took 5 bases from V and 3 from J, leaving 5 bases between them. The CDR3: CSAFYYEQYF. DNA for the CDR3: TGCAGTGCTTTCTACTACGAGCAGTACTTC.

This clonotype was seen only a few times. The V gene is TRBV27, the J gene TRBJ1-5, with D maybe TRBD1 (6 bases). CDR1 and CDR2 from the germline V gene are MNHEY and SMNVEV (reference sequence). The CDR3 runs 14 residues. The V end lost 3 bases, the J end lost 3 bases, and 9 bases lay between the germline ends. DNA for the CDR3: TGTGCCAGCAGTTTCGGGGGCAACAATCAGCCCCAGCATTTT. The encoded protein is CASSFGGNNQPQHF.

This clonotype was observed a single time. The chain recombines TRBV2 with TRBJ1-6; D gene ambiguous. V lost 2 bases and J lost 6, with 14 bases in between. CDR1 is SNHLY and CDR2 is FYNNEI in the germline V gene. The CDR3 is 16 residues long. As DNA, the CDR3 is TGTGCCAGCAGTGAACGGACCGGACCTCGTAATTCACCCCTCCACTTT. Translated: CASSERTGPRNSPLHF.

Only a few counts were recorded for this clonotype. This chain connects TRBV14 to TRBJ1-2; 7 bases map to TRBD1. After removal of 0 bases from V and 3 bases from J, the junction contained 4 bases not matched to a gene. This CDR3 has 15 amino acids. Germline CDR1 reads SGHDN; CDR2 reads FVKESK. The CDR3 nucleotides are TGTGCCAGCAGCCAAGATACAGGGGCGTACTATGGCTACACCTTC. Translated, it gives CASSQDTGAYYGYTF.